This T cell receptor (beta chain) was identified during a study of blood T cell repertoires in COVID-19. Study overall: Samples representing acute and convalescent COVID-19 were sourced from the United States, Italy and Spain. Sources were T cells, B-cell-depleted T cells, or PBMCs; the material itself was cDNA or gDNA.

As processed by the authors: The authors estimated nucleated cell counts from reference gene primer amplification. Some clones are missing from TCRdb's copy, which holds only in-frame ones; the method was immunoSEQ multiplex PCR. The D gene and trimming were derived from the DNA, and the V and J assignments and clone size from that table. The sample lists about 59,000 clones; roughly 87% were seen once. Germline V lookup: CDR1 LGHDT, CDR2 YNNKEL (reference sequence). V shed 3 bases and J 6 bases; nucleotides not matched to a gene: 1. This CDR3 is built from 14 residues. The sequence derives from a man older than 75 in a cohort sampled during active COVID-19. This chain uses TRBV3-1 (or the pseudogene TRBV3-2) with TRBJ2-2; 10 bases match TRBD2. The material sequenced was peripheral blood. The chain's CDR3 is CASSQSGGAGELFF. CDR3 DNA sequence: TGTGCCAGCAGCCAGAGCGGGGGGGCCGGGGAGCTGTTTTTT.